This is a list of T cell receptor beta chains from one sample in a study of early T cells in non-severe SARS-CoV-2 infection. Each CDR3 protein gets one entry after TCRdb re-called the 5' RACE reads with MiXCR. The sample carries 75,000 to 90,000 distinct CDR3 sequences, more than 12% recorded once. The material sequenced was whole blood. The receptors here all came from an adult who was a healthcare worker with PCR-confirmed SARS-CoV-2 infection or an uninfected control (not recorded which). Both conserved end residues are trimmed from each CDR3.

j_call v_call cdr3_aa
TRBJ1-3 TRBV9 ASSGNSGNTIY
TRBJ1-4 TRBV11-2 ASSSGGFGGSTNEKLF
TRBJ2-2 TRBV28 ASSLAPGELF
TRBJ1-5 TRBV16 ASSQSGGNQPQH
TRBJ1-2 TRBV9 ASSQLGNYGYT
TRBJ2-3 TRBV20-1 SARGLEVEDTQY
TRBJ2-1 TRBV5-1 ASSSGTRGYNEQF
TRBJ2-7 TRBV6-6 ASSQIRAYEQY
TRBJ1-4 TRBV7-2 ASSKEPGQGVEKLF
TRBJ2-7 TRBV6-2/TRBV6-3 ASRRQGAYEQY
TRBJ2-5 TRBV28 ASKSVETQY